The clone carrying this TCR beta chain is termed medium-sized. The target antigen is unknown. The sample belongs to a study of early T cells in non-severe SARS-CoV-2 infection. Study-wide context: Sequencing was performed on bulk RNA from unsorted whole blood, leaving chains unpaired.

Study-wide points: Database matching using VDJdb favored anti-spike CD8 responses, with private and CD4 specificities left missing.

Germline V CDR1 and CDR2: DFQATT, SNEGSKA (reference sequence). The CDR3 totals 13 residues. The germline V and J ends were trimmed by 3 bases and 0 bases, with 8 bases remaining between them. MiXCR, applied by TCRdb to the 5' RACE reads, yields one record per CDR3 protein. The data show 50,000 or so distinct CDR3 sequences, around 8% seen once. J is TRBJ1-1 and V is TRBV20-1; D might be TRBD1 (6 bases). The TCR sequence derives from an adult who was a healthcare worker with PCR-confirmed SARS-CoV-2 infection or an uninfected control (not recorded which). The material sequenced was whole blood. CDR3 nucleotide sequence: TGCAGTGCTAGTGGGGACATGAACACTGAAGCTTTCTTT. Residues: CSASGDMNTEAFF.